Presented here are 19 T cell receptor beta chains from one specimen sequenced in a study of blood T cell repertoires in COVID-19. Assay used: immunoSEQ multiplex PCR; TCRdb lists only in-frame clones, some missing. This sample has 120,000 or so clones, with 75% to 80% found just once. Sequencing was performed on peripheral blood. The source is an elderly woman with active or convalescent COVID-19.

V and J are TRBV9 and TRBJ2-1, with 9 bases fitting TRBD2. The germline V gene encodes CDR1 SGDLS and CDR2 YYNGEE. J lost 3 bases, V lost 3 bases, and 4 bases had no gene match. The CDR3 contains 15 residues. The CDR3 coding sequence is TGTGCCAGCAGCGAGGGACTAGCCCACTACAATGAGCAGTTCTTC. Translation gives CASSEGLAHYNEQFF.

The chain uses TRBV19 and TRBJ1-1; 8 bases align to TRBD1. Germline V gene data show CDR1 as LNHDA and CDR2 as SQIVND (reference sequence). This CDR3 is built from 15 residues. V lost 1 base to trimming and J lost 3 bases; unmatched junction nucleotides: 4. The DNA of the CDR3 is TGTGCCAGTAGTATAGTAGGGACAGGAGACACTGAAGCTTTCTTT. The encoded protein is CASSIVGTGDTEAFF. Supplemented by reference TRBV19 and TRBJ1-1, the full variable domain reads DGGITQSPKYLFRKEGQNVTLSCEQNLNHDAMYWYRQDPGQGLRLIYYSQIVNDFQKGDIAEGYSVSREKKESFPLTVTSAQKNPTAFYLCASSIVGTGDTEAFFGQGTRLTVV.

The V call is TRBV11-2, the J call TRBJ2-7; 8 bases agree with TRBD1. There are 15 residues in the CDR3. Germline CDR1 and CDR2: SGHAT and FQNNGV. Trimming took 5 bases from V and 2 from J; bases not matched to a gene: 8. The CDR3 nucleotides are TGTGCCAGCAGCCCCCAGACAGGGGTTGCCTACGAGCAGTACTTC. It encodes CASSPQTGVAYEQYF.

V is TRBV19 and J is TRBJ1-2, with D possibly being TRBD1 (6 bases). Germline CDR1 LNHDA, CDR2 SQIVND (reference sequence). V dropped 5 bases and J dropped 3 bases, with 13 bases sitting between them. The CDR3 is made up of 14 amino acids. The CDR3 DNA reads TGTGCCAGTAGTCCTTCGGACAGTGACTATGGCTACACCTTC. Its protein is CASSPSDSDYGYTF.

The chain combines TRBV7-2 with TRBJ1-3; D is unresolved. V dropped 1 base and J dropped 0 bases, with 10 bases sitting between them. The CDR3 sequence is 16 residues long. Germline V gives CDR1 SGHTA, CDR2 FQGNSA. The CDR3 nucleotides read TGTGCCAGCAGCTTAGGTGCGGGCTACTCTGGAAACACCATATATTTT. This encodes CASSLGAGYSGNTIYF.

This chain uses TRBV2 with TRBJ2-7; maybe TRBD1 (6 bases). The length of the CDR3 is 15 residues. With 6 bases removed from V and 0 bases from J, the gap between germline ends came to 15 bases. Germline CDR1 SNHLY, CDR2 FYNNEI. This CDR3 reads CASRAWGRASYEQYF. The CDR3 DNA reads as TGTGCCAGCAGGGCGTGGGGGCGGGCCTCCTACGAGCAGTACTTC.

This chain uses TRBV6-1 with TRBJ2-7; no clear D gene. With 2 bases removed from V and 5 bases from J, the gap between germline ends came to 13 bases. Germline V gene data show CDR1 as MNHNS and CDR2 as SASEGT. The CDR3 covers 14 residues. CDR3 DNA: TGTGCCAGCAGTGAATATCGGGTTGGCGACGAGCAGTACTTC. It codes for CASSEYRVGDEQYF.

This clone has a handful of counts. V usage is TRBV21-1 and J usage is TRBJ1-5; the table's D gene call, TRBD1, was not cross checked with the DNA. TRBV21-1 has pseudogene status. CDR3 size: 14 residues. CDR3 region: CASSRTGVYQPQHF. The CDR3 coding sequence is TGTGCCAGCAGCCGAACAGGAGTATATCAGCCCCAGCATTTT.

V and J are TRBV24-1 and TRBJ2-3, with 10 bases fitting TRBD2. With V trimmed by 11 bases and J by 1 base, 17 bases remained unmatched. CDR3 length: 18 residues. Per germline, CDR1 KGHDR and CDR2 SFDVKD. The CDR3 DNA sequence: TGTGCCAAAGGACGGGTCAGCGGGAGGGTATGGGGCACAGATACGCAGTATTTT. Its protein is CAKGRVSGRVWGTDTQYF.

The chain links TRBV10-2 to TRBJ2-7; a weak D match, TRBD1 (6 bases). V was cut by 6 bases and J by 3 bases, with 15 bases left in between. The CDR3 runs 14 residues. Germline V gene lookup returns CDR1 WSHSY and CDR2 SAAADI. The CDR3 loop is CASSQSTGVYEQYF. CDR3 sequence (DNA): TGCGCCAGCAGCCAATCGACAGGAGTCTACGAGCAGTACTTC.

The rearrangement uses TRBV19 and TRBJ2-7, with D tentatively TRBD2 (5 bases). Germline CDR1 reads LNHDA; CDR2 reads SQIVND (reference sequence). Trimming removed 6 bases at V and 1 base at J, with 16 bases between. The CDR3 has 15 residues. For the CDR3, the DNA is TGTGCCAGTAGCCTGAGGACTGCGCTATCCTACGAGCAGTACTTC. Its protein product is CASSLRTALSYEQYF.

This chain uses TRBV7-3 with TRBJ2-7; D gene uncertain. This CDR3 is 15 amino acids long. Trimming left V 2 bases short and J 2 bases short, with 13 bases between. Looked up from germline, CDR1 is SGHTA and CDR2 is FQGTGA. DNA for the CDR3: TGTGCCAGCAGCTTAGGAGCAGCCTCCACCTACGAGCAGTACTTC. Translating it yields CASSLGAASTYEQYF.

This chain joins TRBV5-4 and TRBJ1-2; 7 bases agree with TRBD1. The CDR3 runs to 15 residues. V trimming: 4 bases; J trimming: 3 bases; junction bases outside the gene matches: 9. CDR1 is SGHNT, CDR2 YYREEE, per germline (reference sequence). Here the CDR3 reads CASSLTGAGDYGYTF. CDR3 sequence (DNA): TGTGCCAGCAGCCTTACAGGGGCAGGAGACTATGGCTACACCTTC. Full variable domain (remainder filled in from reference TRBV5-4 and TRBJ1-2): ETGVTQSPTHLIKTRGQQVTLRCSSQSGHNTVSWYQQALGQGPQFIFQYYREEENGRGNFPPRFSGLQFPNYSSELNVNALELDDSALYLCASSLTGAGDYGYTFGSGTRLTVV.

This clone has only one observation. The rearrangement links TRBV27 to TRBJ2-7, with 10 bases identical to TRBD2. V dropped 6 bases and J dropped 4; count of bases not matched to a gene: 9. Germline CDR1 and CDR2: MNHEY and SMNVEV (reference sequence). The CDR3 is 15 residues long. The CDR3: CASRQLATSGYEQYF. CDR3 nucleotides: TGTGCCAGCAGACAACTTGCGACTAGCGGGTACGAGCAGTACTTC.

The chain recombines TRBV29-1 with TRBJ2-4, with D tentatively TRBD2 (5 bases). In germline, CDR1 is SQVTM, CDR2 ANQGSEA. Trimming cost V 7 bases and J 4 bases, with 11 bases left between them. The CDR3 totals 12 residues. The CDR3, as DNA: TGCAGCGGGAAGGACTGGAAAAACATTCAGTACTTC. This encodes CSGKDWKNIQYF.

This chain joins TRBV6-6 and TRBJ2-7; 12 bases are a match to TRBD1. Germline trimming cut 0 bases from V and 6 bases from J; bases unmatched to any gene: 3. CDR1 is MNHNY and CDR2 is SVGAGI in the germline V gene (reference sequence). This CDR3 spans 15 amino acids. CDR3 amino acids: CASSYSGQGALEQYF. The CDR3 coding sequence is TGTGCCAGCAGTTACTCGGGACAGGGGGCTCTCGAGCAGTACTTC.

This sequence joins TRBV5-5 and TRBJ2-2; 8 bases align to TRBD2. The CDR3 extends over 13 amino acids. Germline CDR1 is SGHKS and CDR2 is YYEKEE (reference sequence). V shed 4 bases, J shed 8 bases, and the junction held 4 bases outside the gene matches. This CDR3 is CASSATSGGELFF. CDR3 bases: TGTGCCAGCAGCGCCACTAGCGGTGGGGAGCTGTTTTTT.

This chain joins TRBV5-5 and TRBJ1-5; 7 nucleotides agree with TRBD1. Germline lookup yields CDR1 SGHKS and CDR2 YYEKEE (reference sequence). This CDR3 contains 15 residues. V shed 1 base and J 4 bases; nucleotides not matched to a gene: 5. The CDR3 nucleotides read TGTGCCAGCAGCTTGACCGGGACAGTGAATCAGCCCCAGCATTTT. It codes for CASSLTGTVNQPQHF. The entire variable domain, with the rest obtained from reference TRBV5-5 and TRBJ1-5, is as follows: DAGVTQSPTHLIKTRGQQVTLRCSPISGHKSVSWYQQVLGQGPQFIFQYYEKEERGRGNFPDRFSARQFPNYSSELNVNALLLGDSALYLCASSLTGTVNQPQHFGDGTRLSIL.

The CDR3 DNA reads TGCAGTGCTAGTGGACCCCTATGGGCAGCGGGCTCCTACGAGCAGTACTTC. Translated: CSASGPLWAAGSYEQYF. V is TRBV20-1 and J is TRBJ2-7, with a possible D match to TRBD2 (6 bases). The germline V gene encodes CDR1 DFQATT and CDR2 SNEGSKA (reference sequence). The V and J ends lost 3 bases and 0 bases respectively, with 21 bases between them. CDR3 length equals 17 residues.